The text below deals with one T cell receptor beta chain. The source of the sample is a study of blood T cell repertoires in COVID-19. Background on the study: The United States, Italy and Spain provided the acute and convalescent COVID-19 samples. The analysed material was cDNA or gDNA that came from T cells, B-cell-depleted T cells, or PBMCs.

In the original analysis: Reference gene primer amplification yielded estimated nucleated cell counts. Libraries were prepared by immunoSEQ multiplex PCR; TCRdb keeps only in-frame clonotypes and omits some of them. From that table come the V and J calls and clone size; the DNA was used to work out D and trimming. The sample lists 150,000 to 180,000 clones, about nine tenths occurring once. The sequenced sample was peripheral blood. The TCR originated in a woman aged 70-85 years with acute or convalescent COVID-19.

The CDR3 reads CASSLADRRGTDTQYF. CDR3 DNA sequence: TGCGCCAGCAGCTTGGCGGACAGGAGGGGCACAGATACGCAGTATTTT. This chain connects TRBV5-1 to TRBJ2-3, with a weak D call TRBD1 (7 bases). This CDR3 contains 16 residues. Germline V gives CDR1 SGHRS, CDR2 YFSETQ. Trimming took off 0 bases at V and 1 base at J, with 12 bases between the two ends.